This T cell receptor (beta chain) was captured by sequencing in a study of OX40 agonist ivuxolimab in advanced cancers. Study overall: Ivuxolimab, an antibody acting as an agonist of OX40 (CD134), was used to treat patients.

Blood samples were obtained at baseline, cycle 4 day 1, and cycle 7 day 1. In the case of this clone: Its target is unknown.

Study-wide results and caveats: Certain nonresponders likewise exhibited a low normalized T-cell clonal expansion. Expanded clones were, on average, more numerous among CD8+ T cells than CD4+.

Germline lookup yields CDR1 LGHNA and CDR2 YNFKEQ. The CDR3 runs 16 residues. Trimming stripped 0 bases from V and 0 bases from J, with 11 bases between. Sequenced by immunoSEQ multiplex PCR; TCRdb stores in-frame clones only, minus some. This table has about 70,000 clones, approximately 90% appearing once. The source was CD4+ or CD8+ T cells sorted from blood, collected in a trial of the OX40 agonist ivuxolimab. The V call is TRBV4-2, the J call TRBJ1-2; no reliable D call. This receptor was identified in an adult with an advanced solid tumor such as melanoma, head and neck, liver or kidney cancer. The CDR3 bases are TGTGCCAGCAGCCAAGAAGCGGGCAGCTCTAACTATGGCTACACCTTC. Amino acid sequence: CASSQEAGSSNYGYTF.